This T cell receptor beta chain is drawn from a study of a mutant IDH1 vaccine in newly diagnosed glioma. In regard to this clone: What it binds is unknown.

The protocol was immunoSEQ multiplex PCR, while the TCRdb copy is restricted to in-frame clones and leaves out a portion. The sample consists of about 54,000 clones, roughly four fifths of them appearing once. Noted time point: week 5, during vaccination. In every dose of vaccine, 300 ug of mutant IDH1 20-mer peptide was given alongside topical imiquimod. The V gene lost 5 bases and the J gene lost 2 bases, with 7 bases spanning the gap. This CDR3 is built from 13 residues. CDR1 is SEHNR, CDR2 FQNEAQ, per germline (reference sequence). The sample here was PBMCs, taken from a glioma patient whose treatment included an IDH1 peptide vaccine. The chain combines TRBV7-9 with TRBJ1-3, with unresolved D. This TCR was recovered from a man between 25 and 39 years old with glioma. CDR3 nucleotide sequence: TGTGCCAGCAGCGCCGGGGCTGGAAACACCATATATTTT. It translates to CASSAGAGNTIYF.